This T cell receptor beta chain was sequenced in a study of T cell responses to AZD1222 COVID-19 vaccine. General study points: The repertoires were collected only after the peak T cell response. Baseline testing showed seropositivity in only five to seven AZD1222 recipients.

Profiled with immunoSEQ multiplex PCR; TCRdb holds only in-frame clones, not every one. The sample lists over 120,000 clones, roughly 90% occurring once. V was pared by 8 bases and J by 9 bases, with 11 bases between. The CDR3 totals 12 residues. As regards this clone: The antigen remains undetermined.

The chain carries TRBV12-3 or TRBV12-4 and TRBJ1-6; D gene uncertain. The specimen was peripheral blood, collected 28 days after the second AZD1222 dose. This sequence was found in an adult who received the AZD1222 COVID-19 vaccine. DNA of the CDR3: TGTGCCAGCGCAGGCCTCGGTTCACCCCTCCACTTT. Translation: CASAGLGSPLHF.